The clone carrying this T cell receptor beta chain has just a few counts. TCRalpha and TCRbeta libraries used 5'RACE with constant-segment primers and UMIs. A single record per CDR3 protein comes from TCRdb applying MiXCR to the 5' RACE reads. Counted here are about 560,000 distinct CDR3 sequences, less than 25% occurring once; the ten biggest clones make up approximately 8%. This sample stems from a study of T-cell memory formation after mild COVID-19. V lost 4 bases and J lost 4, with 16 bases in between. The CDR3 covers 15 residues. Germline loops: CDR1 SGHDT, CDR2 YYEEEE. The origin of this receptor is an adult woman who had mild COVID-19 (a few samples of this study predate the infection). Cell type and time point are not known. The chain joins TRBV5-6 to TRBJ2-3; TRBD1 is a possible D gene (5 bases). Specimen: PBMCs or a T cell subset sorted from them (not recorded which). The CDR3 coding sequence is TGTGCCAGCAGCCTAGGGGCCCCCATCCCAGATACGCAGTATTTT. It translates to CASSLGAPIPDTQYF.